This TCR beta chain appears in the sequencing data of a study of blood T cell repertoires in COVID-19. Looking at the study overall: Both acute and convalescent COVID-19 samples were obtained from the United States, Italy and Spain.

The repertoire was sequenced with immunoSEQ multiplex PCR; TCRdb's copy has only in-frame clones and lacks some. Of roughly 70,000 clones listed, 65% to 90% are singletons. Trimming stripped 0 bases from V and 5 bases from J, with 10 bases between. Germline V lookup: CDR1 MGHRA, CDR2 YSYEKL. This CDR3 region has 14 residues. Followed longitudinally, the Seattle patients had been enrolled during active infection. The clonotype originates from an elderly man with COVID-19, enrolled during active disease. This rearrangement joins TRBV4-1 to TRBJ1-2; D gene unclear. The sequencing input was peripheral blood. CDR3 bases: TGCGCCAGCAGCCAAGAAACAGTATCATATGGCTACACCTTC. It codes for CASSQETVSYGYTF.